This T cell receptor beta chain was identified in a study of T cells in Graves' hyperthyroidism and ophthalmopathy. There are many counts of this clonotype. The CDR3 contains 14 residues. Trimming stripped 3 bases from V and 3 bases from J, with 10 bases between. Germline CDR1 and CDR2: SNHLY and FYNNEI. Amplification targeted TCR beta CDR3 regions from RNA transcripts. A first-round RT-PCR of the TCR CDR3 used the HTBI primer set. Each CDR3 protein is one row after TCRdb ran MiXCR on the multiplex PCR reads. The sample comprises around 380,000 distinct CDR3 sequences, less than 15% of which are singletons, and less than 25% rests with the top ten.

This receptor was obtained from a man aged 30 to 45 with Graves' hyperthyroidism that later progressed to Graves' ophthalmopathy. Sequencing used blood. The chain links TRBV2 to TRBJ2-3; D uncertain. In nucleotides, the CDR3 is TGTGCCAGCAGTGATACAAGGACGACAGATACGCAGTATTTT. It is translated as CASSDTRTTDTQYF.